The following is a T cell receptor beta chain sequence with its context. Antigen unknown. The data stem from a study of T cell responses to AZD1222 COVID-19 vaccine. The germline V gene has CDR1 SGHTA and CDR2 FQGTGA. The CDR3 loop spans 15 amino acids. Trimming removed 5 bases from V and 7 bases from J; junction bases left unmatched: 7. Study outcomes and limitations: Spike-wide coverage was observed for vaccine-associated CD4 TCRs, with dominant responses at 160-218 and 743-854. In all cases, repertoires were sampled only after the peak T cell response. The donors showed a predominance of white British ancestry and of females, with possible underestimation of clonal diversity.

Measured with immunoSEQ multiplex PCR; TCRdb has only the in-frame clones, and not every one. Altogether 110,000 or so clones are present, 75% to 90% being singletons, with the ten largest covering less than 8.5%. This sequence joins TRBV7-3 and TRBJ2-1; 11 bases fit TRBD2. The material was peripheral blood, obtained 28 days after the second AZD1222 dose. The source of this sequence is an adult who received the AZD1222 COVID-19 vaccine. CDR3 loop: CASSRGLAGINEQFF. In nucleotides, the CDR3 is TGTGCCAGCAGCCGAGGACTAGCGGGCATAAATGAGCAGTTCTTC.